These 23 T cell receptor beta chains were all obtained from the same sample, sequenced in a study of type 1 regulatory T cells. One entry per CDR3 protein results from TCRdb running MiXCR on the reads. Here the sample spans 80,000 to 100,000 distinct CDR3 sequences, roughly 30% being singletons. Sequencing was done on a sample of CD4+ T cells, either the whole sample or a sorted fraction (not recorded which). The receptors stem from a human donor in good health.

The chain employs TRBV7-2 and TRBJ2-3, with a weak D call TRBD1 (6 bases). Trimming took off 1 base at V and 4 bases at J, with 12 bases between the two ends. The germline CDR1 and CDR2 sequences are SGHTA and FQGNSA. The CDR3 runs 15 residues. The CDR3 DNA is TGTGCCAGCAGCTTAGGAGGAGCAGGGGCAGATACGCAGTATTTT. Encoded protein: CASSLGGAGADTQYF.

The V call is TRBV7-2, the J call TRBJ2-5; D possibly uses TRBD1 or TRBD2 (7 bases each). This CDR3 has 15 amino acids. Trimming took 5 bases from V and 4 from J, leaving 17 bases between them. Per the germline V gene, CDR1 is SGHTA and CDR2 is FQGNSA. The CDR3 region has the DNA TGTGCCAGCAGCCCCCAGGGGGAGGGCGGAGAGACCCAGTACTTC. Its protein product is CASSPQGEGGETQYF.

The rearrangement uses TRBV19 and TRBJ2-7, with 8 bases fitting TRBD1. Trimming took 4 bases from V and 2 from J; bases not matched to a gene: 10. Per the germline V gene, CDR1 is LNHDA and CDR2 is SQIVND (reference sequence). The CDR3 extends over 16 amino acids. The DNA of the CDR3 is TGTGCCAGTAGTAGAATGCCGGGACAGGCGACCTACGAGCAGTACTTC. This gives the protein CASSRMPGQATYEQYF.

The genes are TRBV2 and TRBJ2-1; 8 bases are a match to TRBD2. This CDR3 contains 14 residues. The trim removed 4 bases at V and 4 bases at J, leaving 3 bases unmatched. Germline V CDR1 and CDR2: SNHLY, FYNNEI. CDR3 region: CASSGLAGYNEQFF. CDR3 in DNA: TGTGCCAGCAGTGGTCTAGCGGGTTACAATGAGCAGTTCTTC.

Turning to this clonotype: No conserved phenylalanine or tryptophan is present at the end of the CDR3, so a read error is the likely explanation. V usage is TRBV20-1 and J usage is TRBJ2-7; no firm D call. This CDR3 has 13 amino acids. Trimming shortened V by 6 bases and J by 0 bases, and 12 bases separated the two germline ends. Looked up from germline, CDR1 is DFQATT and CDR2 is SNEGSKA (reference sequence). CDR3 bases: TGCAGTGCCCGCGAGCTCTTCTCCTACGAGCAGTACTCC. It encodes CSARELFSYEQYS.

This clonotype was seen more than once but under ten times. This chain uses TRBV5-1 with TRBJ2-5; D gene unclear. This CDR3 is built from 12 residues. CDR1 is SGHRS and CDR2 is YFSETQ in the germline V gene. Trimming took 0 bases from V and 5 from J, leaving 5 bases between them. The CDR3 DNA follows: TGCGCCAGCAGCTTGGCGGCTGAGACCCAGTACTTC. The encoded protein is CASSLAAETQYF.

Regarding this clonotype: One junction end does not reproduce the germline sequence, and a read error may be involved. The gene calls are TRBV27 and TRBJ2-7; 10 bases match TRBD1. The length of the CDR3 is 15 residues. Germline assignment: CDR1 MNHEY and CDR2 SMNVEV (reference sequence). The CDR3 DNA sequence: TGTGCCAGCAGTTTGCGGACAGGGGGTTTAAACGAGGAGTACTTC. Its protein is CASSLRTGGLNEEYF.

This clonotype was detected a few times. The chain is built from TRBV9 and TRBJ2-1; D call uncertain. V was pared by 0 bases and J by 1 base, with 11 bases between. Germline CDR1 SGDLS, CDR2 YYNGEE. The CDR3 extends over 16 amino acids. This CDR3 reads CASSVDTARSYNEQFF. The CDR3 DNA follows: TGTGCCAGCAGCGTAGATACAGCGCGGTCCTACAATGAGCAGTTCTTC.

This sequence joins TRBV28 and TRBJ2-7; D is uncertain. This CDR3 spans 15 amino acids. V lost 6 bases, J lost 7 bases, and 22 bases lay in between. The germline gives CDR1 MDHEN, CDR2 SYDVKM. DNA of the CDR3: TGTGCCAGCAGGGCTCGGCGGCTCTCCGGTGGGGAGCAGTACTTC. Translating it yields CASRARRLSGGEQYF.

The chain links TRBV20-1 to TRBJ2-7; 8 bases line up with TRBD2. J was trimmed by 3 bases and V by 6 bases; bases with no gene match: 7. In germline, CDR1 is DFQATT, CDR2 SNEGSKA (reference sequence). This CDR3 region has 13 residues. The CDR3: CSAPGLDHYEQYF. CDR3 coding DNA: TGCAGTGCCCCGGGACTAGACCACTACGAGCAGTACTTC.

This clonotype appeared a few times. The chain has TRBV7-8 and TRBJ2-1; no clear D. Germline V lookup: CDR1 SGHVS, CDR2 FQNEAQ. There are 12 residues in the CDR3. With 5 bases removed from V and 8 bases from J, the gap between germline ends came to 10 bases. DNA of the CDR3: TGTGCCAGCAGCGCCGGACGGGATGAGCAGTTCTTC. Translating gives CASSAGRDEQFF.

The chain couples TRBV6-2 or TRBV6-3 to TRBJ2-6, with 11 bases aligning to TRBD2. CDR3 length: 16 amino acids. J gave up 2 bases and V 4 bases, and 1 base lay outside the gene matches. CDR1 is MNHEY, CDR2 SVGEGT, per germline. CDR3 coding DNA: TGTGCCAGCAGTTCTAGCGGGAGGCCTGGGGCCAACGTCCTGACTTTC. Translation gives CASSSSGRPGANVLTF.

This chain joins TRBV7-2 and TRBJ2-7; D is perhaps TRBD2 (6 bases). Looked up from germline, CDR1 is SGHTA and CDR2 is FQGNSA. The ends were cut back, 4 bases at V and 4 bases at J, with 11 bases in the middle. The CDR3 totals 13 residues. The CDR3 coding sequence is TGTGCCAGCAGCTCCCCCGGGGGATACGAGCAGTACTTC. Protein product: CASSSPGGYEQYF.

This rearrangement joins TRBV7-8 to TRBJ2-7; 9 nucleotides agree with TRBD2. This CDR3 region has 14 residues. The germline gives CDR1 SGHVS, CDR2 FQNEAQ. V shed 4 bases, J shed 7 bases, and the junction held 8 bases outside the gene matches. CDR3 protein: CASSSVSGGGEQYF. CDR3 DNA sequence: TGTGCCAGCAGCTCGGTTAGCGGGGGAGGAGAGCAGTACTTC. The whole variable domain, filled in from reference TRBV7-8 and TRBJ2-7, reads GAGVSQSPRYKVAKRGQDVALRCDPISGHVSLFWYQQALGQGPEFLTYFQNEAQLDKSGLPSDRFFAERPEGSVSTLKIQRTQQEDSAVYLCASSSVSGGGEQYFGPGTRLTVT.

The chain is built from TRBV20-1 and TRBJ2-7, with 10 bases matching TRBD2. The CDR3 has 13 amino acids. CDR1 and CDR2 from the germline V gene are DFQATT and SNEGSKA (reference sequence). J gave up 3 bases and V 6 bases, and 5 bases lay outside the gene matches. CDR3 bases: TGCAGTGCCAAGGGACTAGCGATCTACGAGCAGTACTTC. It translates to CSAKGLAIYEQYF.

The chain carries TRBV11-2 and TRBJ2-5; 11 bases line up with TRBD1. This CDR3 contains 16 residues. V trimming: 5 bases; J trimming: 5 bases; junction bases outside the gene matches: 10. Germline CDR1 SGHAT, CDR2 FQNNGV. The CDR3 DNA sequence: TGTGCCAGCAGCCAAAGGACAGGGGGCTACAGGGAGACCCAGTACTTC. Its translation is CASSQRTGGYRETQYF.

This clonotype has ten or more counts. The chain carries TRBV28 and TRBJ2-1, with D possibly called TRBD1 or TRBD2 (5 bases each). The CDR3 sequence is 14 residues long. Germline loops: CDR1 MDHEN, CDR2 SYDVKM. Trimming took 1 base from V and 9 from J, leaving 13 bases between them. Here the CDR3 reads CASSLSGTKGEQFF. DNA for the CDR3: TGTGCCAGCAGTTTATCTGGGACCAAAGGTGAGCAGTTCTTC.

This clonotype has just a few counts. The genes are TRBV20-1 and TRBJ2-4; 9 bases are shared with TRBD2. J was trimmed by 2 bases and V by 3 bases; bases with no gene match: 8. Germline values: CDR1 DFQATT, CDR2 SNEGSKA (reference sequence). The CDR3 totals 16 residues. CDR3 DNA: TGCAGTGCTAGCCCACCGGGACTAGCTTCCAAAAACATTCAGTACTTC. It translates to CSASPPGLASKNIQYF.

The chain links TRBV11-2 to TRBJ2-7, with 8 bases fitting TRBD1. The CDR3 runs to 15 residues. CDR1 is SGHAT and CDR2 is FQNNGV in the germline V gene. The junction had 10 bases not matched to a gene; V was cut back by 5 bases and J by 4 bases. In DNA, the CDR3 is TGTGCCAGCAGCAGACAGGGGCTAGGTGGGTACGAGCAGTACTTC. Its translation is CASSRQGLGGYEQYF.

The chain couples TRBV20-1 to TRBJ1-1, with 9 bases fitting TRBD1. This CDR3 has 17 amino acids. V was pared by 3 bases and J by 6 bases, with 17 bases of the junction left unmatched. In germline, CDR1 is DFQATT, CDR2 SNEGSKA (reference sequence). The CDR3 loop reads CSARFLPGQGPGAEAFF. CDR3 DNA sequence: TGCAGTGCTAGGTTTTTGCCGGGACAGGGCCCGGGGGCTGAAGCTTTCTTT.

The rearrangement uses TRBV25-1 and TRBJ1-2; 9 bases align to TRBD1. The CDR3 is made up of 14 amino acids. V shed 4 bases, J shed 8 bases, and the junction held 8 bases outside the gene matches. CDR1 is MGHDK and CDR2 is SYGVNS in the germline V gene. CDR3 loop: CASSAGTGNGGYTF. CDR3 nucleotides: TGTGCCAGCAGTGCTGGGACAGGGAATGGGGGCTACACCTTC.

This clonotype was seen only a few times. The chain recombines TRBV7-2 with TRBJ1-2; unclear D gene. The CDR3 spans 12 residues. Between the trimmed V and J ends, which lost 3 bases and 8 bases, there was a span of 10 bases. Germline V lookup: CDR1 SGHTA, CDR2 FQGNSA. The CDR3 is CASSFIRDGYTF. In nucleotides, the CDR3 is TGTGCCAGCAGCTTTATAAGAGACGGCTACACCTTC.

This clonotype was recorded a few times. This chain links TRBV24-1 with TRBJ2-1; 8 positions match TRBD1. CDR3 length equals 17 residues. Germline V lookup: CDR1 KGHDR, CDR2 SFDVKD. V was clipped by 2 bases and J by 0 bases; unmatched bases: 5. For the CDR3, the DNA is TGTGCCACCAGTGATTGGCGGACAGGGAGCTCCTACAATGAGCAGTTCTTC. This codes for CATSDWRTGSSYNEQFF.